The 13 T cell receptor beta chains below were found in one sample sequenced in a study of early T cells in non-severe SARS-CoV-2 infection. One entry per CDR3 protein, called by TCRdb with MiXCR from the 5' RACE reads. This sample has about 70,000 distinct CDR3 sequences, with over 4% found just once. Sequenced material: whole blood, taken at baseline. These receptors all stem from an adult who was a healthcare worker with PCR-confirmed SARS-CoV-2 infection or an uninfected control (not recorded which).

This clonotype was seen only a few times. The DNA for the CDR3 is TGTGCCAGCAGTGGACCTTACGGCTCTGGAAACACCATATATTTT. Translated: CASSGPYGSGNTIYF. The chain uses TRBV12-3 or TRBV12-4 and TRBJ1-3, with D uncertain. The germline V and J ends were trimmed by 5 bases and 0 bases, with 11 bases remaining between them. This CDR3 contains 15 residues.

This clonotype occurred many times. The rearrangement joins TRBV12-3 or TRBV12-4 to TRBJ2-1; 8 bases are a match to TRBD1. This CDR3 region has 14 residues. V gave up 4 bases and J gave up 6 bases; unmatched junction bases: 5. The CDR3 DNA reads as TGTGCCAGCAGTTCGGACAGGGCTAGCAATGAGCAGTTCTTC. Protein: CASSSDRASNEQFF.

This clonotype was found many times. The chain employs TRBV18 and TRBJ2-2; no firm D call. The germline CDR1 and CDR2 sequences are KGHSH and LQKENI. The V gene lost 5 bases and the J gene lost 1 base, with 14 bases spanning the gap. This CDR3 has 16 residues. DNA for the CDR3: TGTGCCAGCTCAGGAGCGATGGCGTTGAACACCGGGGAGCTGTTTTTT. The encoded protein is CASSGAMALNTGELFF.

This clonotype was detected many times. The V call is TRBV20-1, the J call TRBJ1-2; 7 positions match TRBD1. J was trimmed by 5 bases and V by 5 bases; bases with no gene match: 5. Germline loops: CDR1 DFQATT, CDR2 SNEGSKA (reference sequence). This CDR3 contains 12 residues. The CDR3 here is CSAPTGMYGYTF. CDR3 DNA: TGCAGTGCTCCGACAGGGATGTATGGCTACACCTTC.

The V and J genes are TRBV29-1 and TRBJ2-5, with 10 bases lining up with TRBD2. There are 13 residues in the CDR3. Per the germline V gene, CDR1 is SQVTM and CDR2 is ANQGSEA. With 4 bases clipped from V and 5 bases from J, the junction kept 4 bases outside the gene matches. The CDR3 here is CSVGASGSETQYF. The CDR3 DNA sequence: TGCAGCGTTGGGGCTAGCGGGAGTGAGACCCAGTACTTC.

Ten or more counts support this clonotype. The gene calls are TRBV20-1 and TRBJ2-5, with 7 bases matching TRBD1. The V and J ends lost 6 bases and 2 bases, in that order; junction bases with no gene match: 3. Germline V gives CDR1 DFQATT, CDR2 SNEGSKA (reference sequence). The CDR3 is made up of 12 amino acids. CDR3 coding DNA: TGCAGTGCAGGGACAGCTCAAGAGACCCAGTACTTC. Encoded protein: CSAGTAQETQYF.

This clonotype was counted between two and nine times. The chain joins TRBV6-5 to TRBJ2-3; 15 nucleotides match TRBD2. CDR1 is MNHEY and CDR2 is SVGAGI in the germline V gene. The V gene end was trimmed by 6 bases and the J gene end by 0 bases; junction bases not matched to a gene: 10. The CDR3 has 19 amino acids. The CDR3 DNA follows: TGTGCCAGCAGATCCTCCGGACTAGCGGGAGGGGGAAGCACAGATACGCAGTATTTT. It encodes CASRSSGLAGGGSTDTQYF.

This clonotype is medium-sized within its sample. The rearrangement links TRBV5-4 to TRBJ2-1; D is possibly TRBD1 (5 bases). Germline V gene data show CDR1 as SGHNT and CDR2 as YYREEE (reference sequence). The CDR3 totals 17 residues. Trimming removed 6 bases from V and 4 bases from J, with 23 bases in between. The CDR3 loop is CASTPPLGLDGYNEQFF. The CDR3 DNA reads TGTGCCAGCACCCCCCCCCTGGGGCTAGATGGGTACAATGAGCAGTTCTTC.

J is TRBJ2-2 and V is TRBV19; perhaps TRBD2 as D (5 bases). The germline CDR1 and CDR2 sequences are LNHDA and SQIVND (reference sequence). With 9 bases removed from V and 3 bases from J, the gap between germline ends came to 11 bases. CDR3 length equals 13 residues. CDR3 amino acids: CASRAEDTGELFF. CDR3 DNA sequence: TGTGCCAGCCGAGCGGAGGACACCGGGGAGCTGTTTTTT.

The chain has TRBV7-6 and TRBJ2-5; 10 bases line up with TRBD2. Germline CDR1 is SGHVS and CDR2 is FNYEAQ. J lost 3 bases, V lost 0 bases, and 4 bases had no gene match. The CDR3 runs 16 residues. The CDR3 spells CASSLAVLAGKETQYF. Written as DNA, the CDR3 is TGTGCCAGCAGCTTAGCGGTACTAGCGGGAAAAGAGACCCAGTACTTC.

The chain employs TRBV6-5 and TRBJ2-5, with 8 bases aligning to TRBD2. The V gene's germline CDR1 is MNHEY and CDR2 SVGAGI. This CDR3 has 16 amino acids. J gave up 4 bases and V 2 bases, and 9 bases lay outside the gene matches. The CDR3 is CASSYPGAGGGETQYF. The CDR3 DNA follows: TGTGCCAGCAGTTACCCCGGGGCGGGAGGTGGAGAGACCCAGTACTTC.

This clonotype was counted at least ten times. V is TRBV29-1 and J is TRBJ2-7; D is possibly TRBD1 or TRBD2 (6 bases each). Germline V gene data show CDR1 as SQVTM and CDR2 as ANQGSEA. The length of the CDR3 is 17 residues. V was pared by 6 bases and J by 3 bases, with 27 bases between. For the CDR3, the DNA is TGCAGCGTCACCGGGGGCAGGGCCCAACAGGGCGGCTACGAGCAGTACTTC. Protein: CSVTGGRAQQGGYEQYF.

This clonotype was detected ten times or more. J is TRBJ2-2 and V is TRBV11-1; no clear D. The V end was cut by 6 bases, the J end by 6 bases, with 17 bases between. CDR1 and CDR2 from the germline V gene are SGHAT and FQDESV (reference sequence). This CDR3 is built from 15 residues. The CDR3 nucleotides read TGTGCCAGCAGATCCGTTCGTACCGGTCCCGGGGAGCTGTTTTTT. It encodes CASRSVRTGPGELFF.